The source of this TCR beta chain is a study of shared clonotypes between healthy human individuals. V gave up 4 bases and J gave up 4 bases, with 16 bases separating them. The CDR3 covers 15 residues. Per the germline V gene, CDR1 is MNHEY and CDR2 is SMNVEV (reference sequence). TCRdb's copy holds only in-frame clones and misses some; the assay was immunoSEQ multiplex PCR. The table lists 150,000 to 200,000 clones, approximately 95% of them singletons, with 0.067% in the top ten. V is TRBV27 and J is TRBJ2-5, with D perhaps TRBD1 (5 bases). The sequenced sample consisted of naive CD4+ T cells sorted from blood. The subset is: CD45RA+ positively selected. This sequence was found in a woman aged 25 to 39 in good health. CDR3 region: CASSSGQGGGETQYF. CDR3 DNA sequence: TGTGCCAGCAGTTCTGGGCAGGGTGGCGGAGAGACCCAGTACTTC.